Shown below are 17 T cell receptor beta chains from a single sample sequenced in a study of T cell responses to AZD1222 COVID-19 vaccine (dated by TCRdb to about 2021). Libraries were built with the immunoSEQ multiplex PCR assay. Here the immuneACCESS table is served through TCRdb, limited to in-frame sequences with V and J called. Missing clones are a known gap in these copies; in checked studies unresolved V genes cover under half, and the rest lacks a known reason. This sample is represented by tens of thousands of clones; 80% of them were singletons. Of the sample, 3% to 5% is held by the ten largest clones. In light of the paper, this sample's time point label describes: baseline before first vaccination. This material consisted of peripheral blood, taken on day 0 of AZD1222 vaccination. The receptors derive from an adult in good health.

V and J are TRBV2 and TRBJ1-1; maybe TRBD1 (5 bases). The CDR3 has 10 amino acids. Germline values: CDR1 SNHLY, CDR2 FYNNEI. The germline V and J ends were trimmed by 6 bases and 7 bases, with 6 bases remaining between them. In DNA, the CDR3 is TGTGCCAGCAGGACAGTTGAAGCTTTCTTT. Translation: CASRTVEAFF.

The chain joins TRBV6-5 to TRBJ2-3; no definite D call. Trimming removed 6 bases at V and 2 bases at J, with 3 bases between. The CDR3 runs to 11 residues. CDR1 MNHEY and CDR2 SVGAGI come from the germline V gene. CDR3 amino acids: CASRNTDTQYF. The CDR3 DNA follows: TGTGCCAGCAGAAACACAGATACGCAGTATTTT.

The chain carries TRBV5-1 and TRBJ1-4; the match to TRBD1 covers 10 bases. The CDR3 spans 16 residues. Germline assignment: CDR1 SGHRS and CDR2 YFSETQ. V was pared by 0 bases and J by 8 bases, with 7 bases of the junction left unmatched. CDR3 coding DNA: TGCGCCAGCAGCTTGGGACAGGGGGCTGTTTGGGAAAAACTGTTTTTT. Translating it yields CASSLGQGAVWEKLFF. Supplemented by reference TRBV5-1 and TRBJ1-4, the full variable domain reads KAGVTQTPRYLIKTRGQQVTLSCSPISGHRSVSWYQQTPGQGLQFLFEYFSETQRNKGNFPGRFSGRQFSNSRSEMNVSTLELGDSALYLCASSLGQGAVWEKLFFGSGTQLSVL.

V gene TRBV11-3 combines with J gene TRBJ2-5, with no clear D. Trimming took off 2 bases at V and 5 bases at J, with 12 bases between the two ends. Germline loops: CDR1 SGHNT, CDR2 YENEEA. The CDR3 consists of 14 residues. CDR3 in amino acids: CASSLRQAQETQYF. DNA for the CDR3: TGTGCCAGCAGCTTACGGCAGGCGCAGGAGACCCAGTACTTC.

This chain links TRBV4-1 with TRBJ2-5, with 9 bases fitting TRBD2. V was clipped by 0 bases and J by 3 bases; unmatched bases: 2. This CDR3 has 15 residues. Germline CDR1 and CDR2: MGHRA and YSYEKL. CDR3 sequence reads: CASSQEERGEETQYF. The CDR3 DNA is TGCGCCAGCAGCCAAGAGGAGCGGGGGGAAGAGACCCAGTACTTC.

This clone was seen more than once but under ten times. The chain has TRBV25-1 and TRBJ1-6; D is perhaps TRBD1 (6 bases). Trimming left V 0 bases short and J 8 bases short, with 20 bases between. Germline loops: CDR1 MGHDK, CDR2 SYGVNS. The length of the CDR3 is 18 residues. In nucleotides, the CDR3 is TGTGCCAGCAGTGAATACCCCCGGGCCAGGGGACTCGATTCACCCCTCCACTTT. It specifies CASSEYPRARGLDSPLHF. Full variable domain (outside the CDR3, taken from reference TRBV25-1 and TRBJ1-6): EADIYQTPRYLVIGTGKKITLECSQTMGHDKMYWYQQDPGMELHLIHYSYGVNSTEKGDLSSESTVSRIRTEHFPLTLESARPSHTSQYLCASSEYPRARGLDSPLHFGNGTRLTVT.

The rearrangement joins TRBV28 to TRBJ1-1; no clear D. The V and J ends lost 3 bases and 9 bases respectively, with 8 bases between them. CDR1 is MDHEN, CDR2 SYDVKM, per germline. The CDR3 has 11 residues. CDR3 residues: CASSFRGQAFF. Written as DNA, the CDR3 is TGTGCCAGCAGTTTTAGAGGACAAGCTTTCTTT.

The gene calls are TRBV28 and TRBJ1-3, with TRBD1 as a possible D gene (5 bases). V was cut by 5 bases and J by 0 bases, with 8 bases left in between. CDR1 is MDHEN and CDR2 is SYDVKM in the germline V gene. This CDR3 has 14 amino acids. CDR3 loop: CASSDSGSGNTIYF. CDR3 DNA: TGTGCCAGCAGTGACAGCGGCTCTGGAAACACCATATATTTT. Based on the CDR3 plus reference TRBV28 and TRBJ1-3, the full variable domain is DVKVTQSSRYLVKRTGEKVFLECVQDMDHENMFWYRQDPGLGLRLIYFSYDVKMKEKGDIPEGYSVSREKKERFSLILESASTNQTSMYLCASSDSGSGNTIYFGEGSWLTVV.

V is TRBV12-3 or TRBV12-4 and J is TRBJ1-5; D gene ambiguous. CDR3 length equals 12 residues. V was trimmed by 5 bases and J by 9 bases, leaving 11 bases between them. The CDR3 bases are TGTGCCAGCAGTAGTACGGCGGGGCCCCAGCATTTT. It codes for CASSSTAGPQHF.

There are a few counts of this clone. The gene calls are TRBV14 and TRBJ2-5; no clear D gene. CDR1 and CDR2 from the germline V gene are SGHDN and FVKESK. V lost 4 bases and J lost 7, with 13 bases in between. The CDR3 totals 13 residues. The CDR3 nucleotides are TGTGCCAGCAGCCCCGGGCCCAAAGTGACCCAGTACTTC. Translated: CASSPGPKVTQYF.

This sequence joins TRBV27 and TRBJ2-2, with a possible D match to TRBD1 (6 bases). The CDR3 loop spans 18 amino acids. Germline V CDR1 and CDR2: MNHEY, SMNVEV (reference sequence). Trimming stripped 4 bases from V and 1 base from J, with 19 bases between. DNA of the CDR3: TGTGCCAGCAGTTGGGGCGGGTGGGACAACATGAACACCGGGGAGCTGTTTTTT. Translating it yields CASSWGGWDNMNTGELFF.

About this clone itself: Other DNA sequences in the same sample also yield this CDR3. The gene calls are TRBV27 and TRBJ1-6, with no clear D. Germline CDR1 MNHEY, CDR2 SMNVEV (reference sequence). CDR3 length: 14 amino acids. Deletions cut 0 bases from V and 7 bases from J, with 7 bases between. The CDR3 region is CASSLSGGNSPLHF. In DNA form, the CDR3 reads TGTGCCAGCAGTTTATCCGGTGGGAATTCACCCCTCCACTTT.

The rearrangement joins TRBV5-1 to TRBJ1-1; the D is unclear. V lost 0 bases and J lost 1, with 10 bases in between. The CDR3 length is 15 residues. Germline CDR1 SGHRS, CDR2 YFSETQ. The CDR3 nucleotides read TGCGCCAGCAGCTTGGCGCCAGGTGAGAACACTGAAGCTTTCTTT. This codes for CASSLAPGENTEAFF. Combining the CDR3 with reference TRBV5-1 and TRBJ1-1 gives the whole variable domain KAGVTQTPRYLIKTRGQQVTLSCSPISGHRSVSWYQQTPGQGLQFLFEYFSETQRNKGNFPGRFSGRQFSNSRSEMNVSTLELGDSALYLCASSLAPGENTEAFFGQGTRLTVV.

This sequence joins TRBV6-5 and TRBJ1-2; D unresolved. Trimming cost V 7 bases and J 5 bases, with 8 bases left between them. CDR3 length: 11 amino acids. Germline V gene data show CDR1 as MNHEY and CDR2 as SVGAGI. CDR3 region: CASIRGYGYTF. The CDR3 DNA sequence: TGTGCCAGCATTCGGGGATATGGCTACACCTTC.

The chain uses TRBV6-5 and TRBJ1-6; D is ambiguous. Germline values: CDR1 MNHEY, CDR2 SVGAGI. V was trimmed by 8 bases and J by 4 bases, leaving 12 bases between them. This CDR3 spans 14 amino acids. The chain's CDR3 is CASGNIGYNSPLHF. For the CDR3, the DNA is TGTGCCAGCGGAAACATAGGATATAATTCACCCCTCCACTTT.

This chain links TRBV28 with TRBJ1-5; 7 nucleotides match TRBD1. V was pared by 2 bases and J by 4 bases, with 11 bases of the junction left unmatched. Germline loops: CDR1 MDHEN, CDR2 SYDVKM. The length of the CDR3 is 17 residues. The CDR3 protein is CASSLPAAQGVNQPQHF. In DNA form, the CDR3 reads TGTGCCAGCAGTTTACCCGCGGCGCAGGGGGTGAATCAGCCCCAGCATTTT.

The rearrangement uses TRBV6-5 and TRBJ1-2; unclear D gene. The germline CDR1 and CDR2 sequences are MNHEY and SVGAGI. This CDR3 is 11 amino acids long. V lost 7 bases and J 3 bases, leaving 6 bases between the germline ends. DNA of the CDR3: TGTGCCAGCACTGCGGACTATGGCTACACCTTC. Translated, it gives CASTADYGYTF.